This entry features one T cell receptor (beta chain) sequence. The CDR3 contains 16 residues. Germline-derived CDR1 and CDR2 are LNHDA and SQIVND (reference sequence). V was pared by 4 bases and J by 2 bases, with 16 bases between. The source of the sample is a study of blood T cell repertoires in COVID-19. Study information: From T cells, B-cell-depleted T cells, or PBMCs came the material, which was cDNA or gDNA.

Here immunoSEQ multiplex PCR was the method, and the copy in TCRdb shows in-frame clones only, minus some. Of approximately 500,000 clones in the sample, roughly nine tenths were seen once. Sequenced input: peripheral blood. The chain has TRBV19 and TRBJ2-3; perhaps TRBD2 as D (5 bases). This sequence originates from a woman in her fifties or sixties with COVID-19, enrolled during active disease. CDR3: CASSNNLGVYTDTQYF. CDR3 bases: TGTGCCAGTAGTAATAACCTCGGGGTTTACACAGATACGCAGTATTTT. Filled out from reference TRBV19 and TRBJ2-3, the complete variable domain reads DGGITQSPKYLFRKEGQNVTLSCEQNLNHDAMYWYRQDPGQGLRLIYYSQIVNDFQKGDIAEGYSVSREKKESFPLTVTSAQKNPTAFYLCASSNNLGVYTDTQYFGPGTRLTVL.